The clone carrying this T cell receptor (beta chain) has at least ten counts. A junction end diverges from the germline sequence, so it may reflect a read error. The V gene's germline CDR1 is SEHNR and CDR2 FQNEAQ (reference sequence). The CDR3 totals 13 residues. This sample was taken from a study of T cells in Graves' hyperthyroidism and ophthalmopathy. Study context: The blood sample was taken at first diagnosis, before treatment began.

Amplification yielded TCR beta CDR3 regions, with RNA transcripts as the source. HTBI primers were used for first-round RT-PCR of the TCR CDR3. TCRdb passed the multiplex PCR reads through MiXCR, listing each CDR3 protein once. Here the sample spans fewer than 550,000 distinct CDR3 sequences, roughly 24% being singletons. The receptor comes from a woman in her 30s with Graves' ophthalmopathy. The gene calls are TRBV7-9 and TRBJ1-1, with a possible D match to TRBD1 (6 bases). Sequencing was done on a sample of blood. The CDR3 protein is CASKDSLNTEAFF. The DNA of the CDR3 is TGTGCCAGCAAGGACAGTCTGAATACTGAAGCTTTCTTT.